The rows below give T cell receptor beta chains drawn from one sample of a study of OX40 agonist ivuxolimab in advanced cancers. Repertoires were generated with immunoSEQ multiplex PCR, while TCRdb's copy carries only in-frame clones and drops some. The sample has approximately 61,000 clones; approximately 90% are singletons. The sequenced sample was CD4+ or CD8+ T cells sorted from blood, obtained in a trial of the OX40 agonist ivuxolimab. The source is an adult with an advanced solid tumor such as melanoma, head and neck, liver or kidney cancer. The CDR3 runs from the conserved cysteine through the conserved F or W. A D gene is named only where the DNA matches it firmly. The size field is filled for only some rows; it gives once, few, many or a size class.

V	J	D	size	length	DNA	CDR3
TRBV10-2	TRBJ2-1	NA	NA	14	TGCGCCAGCACGTCAGGGTACTTTGGGGGGGAGCAGTTCTTC	CASTSGYFGGEQFF
TRBV6-1	TRBJ1-5	NA	NA	15	TGTGCCAGCAGTGATTGGGAAATGGGCAATCAGCCCCAGCATTTT	CASSDWEMGNQPQHF
TRBV13	TRBJ2-7	TRBD2	NA	18	TGTGCCAGCAGCTTAAGGCTCGCACTAGCGGGAGGGCCTTACGAGCAGTACTTC	CASSLRLALAGGPYEQYF
TRBV4-2	TRBJ2-2	NA	NA	18	TGTGCCAGCAGCCTTGGTCCTAGAGGAGCGATCGACACCGGGGAGCTGTTTTTT	CASSLGPRGAIDTGELFF
TRBV6-1	TRBJ2-7	NA	NA	12	TGTGCCAGCAGTGAAGTTAGGAGTGAGCAGTACTTC	CASSEVRSEQYF
TRBV13	TRBJ2-1	NA	NA	17	TGTGCCAGCAGCCCTGGTGTGGAACGGGAGATCCACAATGAGCAGTTCTTC	CASSPGVEREIHNEQFF
TRBV6-6	TRBJ1-5	NA	NA	14	TGTGCCAGCAGTGTTGGACGAGAGGGTCAGCCCCAGCATTTT	CASSVGREGQPQHF
TRBV6-5	TRBJ2-1	NA	NA	11	TGTGCCAGCAGCACAATTAATGAGCAGTTCTTC	CASSTINEQFF
TRBV10-3	TRBJ1-1	TRBD1	NA	14	TGTGCCATCAGTGAGGCAGGGGGCGAGGGTGAAGCTTTCTTT	CAISEAGGEGEAFF
TRBV7-9	TRBJ2-1	TRBD2	NA	15	TGTGCCAGCAGCAGGACTAGTACCTCCTACAATGAGCAGTTCTTC	CASSRTSTSYNEQFF
TRBV7-9	TRBJ2-6	NA	NA	15	TGTGCCAGCAGCCTGACAGGCTCTGGGGCCAACGTCCTGACTTTC	CASSLTGSGANVLTF
TRBV7-2	TRBJ1-5	NA	NA	14	TGTGCCAGCAGCTTAGTTGCGGGGGGTCAGCCCCAGCATTTT	CASSLVAGGQPQHF
TRBV2	TRBJ1-4	NA	NA	14	TGTGCCGTAGCTGGGGAGGGCAATCTTGAAAAACTGTTTTTT	CAVAGEGNLEKLFF
TRBV5-1	TRBJ1-1	NA	NA	15	TGCGCCAGCAGCTTCTCGGTTTCCTTGAACACTGAAGCTTTCTTT	CASSFSVSLNTEAFF
TRBV10-3	TRBJ2-1	NA	NA	14	TGTGCCATCAGACCGACAGGTCCCTACAATGAGCAGTTCTTC	CAIRPTGPYNEQFF
TRBV10-3	TRBJ2-7	NA	NA	14	TGTGCCATCAGTGAGGACAGATACGCCTACGAGCAGTACTTC	CAISEDRYAYEQYF
TRBV5-4	TRBJ1-4	TRBD1	once	15	TGTGCCAGCAGCCTAAGGACAGGGGGAGATGAAAAACTGTTTTTT	CASSLRTGGDEKLFF
TRBV19	TRBJ2-7	NA	few	13	TGTGCCAGTAGTGACGGGCTCGGTTACGAGCAGTACTTC	CASSDGLGYEQYF
TRBV5-6	TRBJ2-1	NA	NA	14	TGTGCCAGCAGCCTTGCTAGCGACTACAATGAGCAGTTCTTC	CASSLASDYNEQFF
TRBV6-5	TRBJ2-2	NA	NA	13	TGTGCCAGCAGTACAGGGTACAACGGGGAGCTGTTTTTT	CASSTGYNGELFF
TRBV9	TRBJ1-5	NA	few	15	TGTGCCAGCAGCGTAACAGGGAAAAGCAATCAGCCCCAGCATTTT	CASSVTGKSNQPQHF
TRBV2	TRBJ2-2	TRBD2	NA	17	TGTGCCAGCAGTATCCAAGCGGGAGGGCCGGACACCGGGGAGCTGTTTTTT	CASSIQAGGPDTGELFF
TRBV13	TRBJ2-7	NA	NA	15	TGTGCCAGCAGCCCATCCCCACTGCGGGACTACGAGCAGTACTTC	CASSPSPLRDYEQYF
TRBV4-1	TRBJ2-1	NA	NA	15	TGCGCCAGCAGCCAATTGAGGCTGTCGGGGAATGAGCAGTTCTTC	CASSQLRLSGNEQFF
TRBV27	TRBJ1-1	NA	NA	13	TGTGCCAGCAGCCGATCGGGGAACACTGAAGCTTTCTTT	CASSRSGNTEAFF
TRBV5-6	TRBJ2-7	NA	NA	14	TGTGCCAGCAGCCCGGAGGGTGATTCCTACGAGCAGTACTTC	CASSPEGDSYEQYF
TRBV19	TRBJ2-2	NA	NA	16	TGTGCCAGTAGTCTCGTCCAGGACAGCTGGACCGGGGAGCTGTTTTTT	CASSLVQDSWTGELFF
TRBV4-1	TRBJ2-1	NA	NA	14	TGCGCCAGCAGCCAAGAATCCAGCTACAATGAGCAGTTCTTC	CASSQESSYNEQFF
TRBV7-2	TRBJ2-2	NA	NA	14	TGTGCCAGCAGCTTAGCGAAGGGAACCGGGGAGCTGTTTTTT	CASSLAKGTGELFF
TRBV27	TRBJ2-7	NA	NA	13	TGTGCCAGCAGCTGGGACGTTACCTACGAGCAGTACTTC	CASSWDVTYEQYF